This T cell receptor (beta chain) was identified in a study of blood T cell repertoires in COVID-19. Profiled with immunoSEQ multiplex PCR; TCRdb holds only in-frame clones, not every one. Found here are 150,000 to 200,000 clones, around 89% of them singletons; the top ten hold under 2%. Trimming removed 3 bases from V and 4 bases from J; junction bases left unmatched: 6. This CDR3 has 14 residues. The germline V gene encodes CDR1 SNHLY and CDR2 FYNNEI. This TCR was recovered from a man younger than 30 who had recovered from COVID-19. Sequencing was performed on peripheral blood. This chain links TRBV2 with TRBJ2-7; TRBD1 agrees at 7 bases. CDR3 sequence: CASSEVGGEYEQYF. CDR3 coding DNA: TGTGCCAGCAGTGAGGTAGGGGGCGAGTACGAGCAGTACTTC.